What follows are 30 T cell receptor beta chains derived from one specimen sequenced in a study of blood T cell repertoires in COVID-19. This table comes from immunoSEQ multiplex PCR, and its TCRdb copy is limited to in-frame clones, with some not included. Counted here are approximately 68,000 clones, 70% to 85% occurring once; the ten biggest clones make up roughly a sixth. Sequences were obtained from peripheral blood. These receptors all come from a man at least 80 years old with active COVID-19.

This chain uses TRBV19 with TRBJ2-5; TRBD2 matches at 8 bases. Germline V gene data show CDR1 as LNHDA and CDR2 as SQIVND (reference sequence). V lost 7 bases, J lost 4 bases, and 5 bases stayed unmatched. The CDR3 contains 13 residues. CDR3 residues: CASKAGALETQYF. CDR3 in DNA: TGTGCCAGTAAAGCGGGGGCCCTAGAGACCCAGTACTTC. Supplemented by reference TRBV19 and TRBJ2-5, the full variable domain reads DGGITQSPKYLFRKEGQNVTLSCEQNLNHDAMYWYRQDPGQGLRLIYYSQIVNDFQKGDIAEGYSVSREKKESFPLTVTSAQKNPTAFYLCASKAGALETQYFGPGTRLLVL.

The J gene is TRBJ1-1, the V gene TRBV9; D is perhaps TRBD1 (6 bases). Trimming removed 0 bases from V and 5 bases from J, with 11 bases in between. From germline, CDR1 is SGDLS and CDR2 YYNGEE. The CDR3 totals 14 residues. CDR3 in amino acids: CASSVGGRGTEAFF. CDR3 in DNA: TGTGCCAGCAGCGTAGGAGGCAGGGGAACTGAAGCTTTCTTT.

This chain uses TRBV7-2 with TRBJ2-1; 8 bases line up with TRBD2. Germline loops: CDR1 SGHTA, CDR2 FQGNSA. Trimming took 2 bases from V and 7 from J; bases not matched to a gene: 10. The CDR3 length is 16 residues. CDR3 bases: TGTGCCAGCAGCTTATCCCCCAGCGGGAGTAGGAATGAGCAGTTCTTC. Amino acid sequence: CASSLSPSGSRNEQFF.

The CDR3 nucleotides read TGCAGCGTTGGGTCGCGGGGCCGGGAGACCCAGTACTTC. Translated, it gives CSVGSRGRETQYF. This chain joins TRBV29-1 and TRBJ2-5; D is perhaps TRBD2 (6 bases). This CDR3 has 13 residues. CDR1 is SQVTM and CDR2 is ANQGSEA in the germline V gene. V lost 4 bases and J 5 bases, leaving 14 bases between the germline ends.

There are a few counts of this clone. The J gene is TRBJ1-5, the V gene TRBV4-2; D not certain. V was shortened by 0 bases and J by 5 bases, with 5 bases between the two germline ends. This CDR3 is built from 13 residues. The germline V gene has CDR1 LGHNA and CDR2 YNFKEQ. The CDR3 sequence is CASSQDNDQPQHF. CDR3 coding DNA: TGTGCCAGCAGCCAAGATAATGATCAGCCCCAGCATTTT.

The chain employs TRBV6-1 and TRBJ1-2, with D uncertain. Germline V lookup: CDR1 MNHNS, CDR2 SASEGT. Trimming stripped 3 bases from V and 2 bases from J, with 16 bases between. The CDR3 has 16 residues. CDR3 sequence (DNA): TGTGCCAGCAGTGATGTGATCTTTGGCGGAAACTATGGCTACACCTTC. Translation gives CASSDVIFGGNYGYTF.

The rearrangement joins TRBV2 to TRBJ2-5, with D perhaps TRBD1 (5 bases). Trimming shortened V by 6 bases and J by 0 bases, and 14 bases separated the two germline ends. The CDR3 covers 15 residues. Germline lookup yields CDR1 SNHLY and CDR2 FYNNEI. The CDR3 loop reads CASSERRTNQETQYF. The CDR3 DNA follows: TGTGCCAGCAGCGAACGGCGGACAAACCAAGAGACCCAGTACTTC.

This sequence joins TRBV2 and TRBJ2-5, with 11 bases identical to TRBD1. V lost 4 bases and J lost 4; bases outside the gene matches: 14. Germline V gene sequence: CDR1 SNHLY, CDR2 FYNNEI. The CDR3 loop spans 18 amino acids. The CDR3: CASSGPGTGGGRGETQYF. CDR3 in DNA: TGTGCCAGCAGTGGTCCCGGGACAGGGGGTGGACGCGGAGAGACCCAGTACTTC.

The V call is TRBV16, the J call TRBJ2-1, with 7 bases matching TRBD1. The CDR3 spans 14 residues. Germline CDR1 KGHSY, CDR2 FQNENV. With 4 bases clipped from V and 6 bases from J, the junction kept 6 bases outside the gene matches. The CDR3 DNA reads TGTGCCAGCAGCCTTCTAAGGGGGCGCAATGAGCAGTTCTTC. This gives the protein CASSLLRGRNEQFF.

The chain has TRBV6-5 and TRBJ2-7; 13 bases align to TRBD2. V shed 7 bases and J 2 bases; nucleotides not matched to a gene: 5. CDR1 MNHEY and CDR2 SVGAGI come from the germline V gene. The CDR3 spans 15 residues. CDR3 sequence reads: CASKPTSGGAYEQYF. In DNA, the CDR3 is TGTGCCAGCAAGCCTACTAGCGGGGGGGCCTACGAGCAGTACTTC.

This clone showed up just once. DNA for the CDR3: TGTGCCAGCTCACCAGCCGGGACCGGGGAGCTGTTTTTT. This encodes CASSPAGTGELFF. V usage is TRBV18 and J usage is TRBJ2-2; unclear D gene. V shed 2 bases and J shed 5 bases, with 6 bases lying between them. There are 13 residues in the CDR3. Germline values: CDR1 KGHSH, CDR2 LQKENI.

This chain connects TRBV6-6 to TRBJ2-7; 7 nucleotides agree with TRBD2. The germline V gene has CDR1 MNHNY and CDR2 SVGAGI (reference sequence). J gave up 3 bases and V 4 bases, and 0 bases lay outside the gene matches. The CDR3 spans 12 residues. The CDR3 here is CASSLAGYEQYF. The CDR3 bases are TGTGCCAGCAGTTTAGCGGGCTACGAGCAGTACTTC.

This chain connects TRBV7-2 to TRBJ2-5; the D gene is possibly TRBD1 (6 bases). Germline loops: CDR1 SGHTA, CDR2 FQGNSA. The CDR3 spans 13 residues. Trimming took off 5 bases at V and 2 bases at J, with 9 bases between the two ends. CDR3 loop: CASSTGQQETQYF. In DNA, the CDR3 is TGTGCCAGCAGCACCGGACAGCAAGAGACCCAGTACTTC.

This chain joins TRBV19 and TRBJ2-2, with D perhaps TRBD2 (6 bases). Germline V CDR1 and CDR2: LNHDA, SQIVND (reference sequence). V gave up 7 bases and J gave up 1 base, with 10 bases separating them. The CDR3 is 14 residues long. DNA of the CDR3: TGTGCCAGTATGGAGGGAGGGAACACCGGGGAGCTGTTTTTT. As protein: CASMEGGNTGELFF.

The rearrangement uses TRBV5-6 and TRBJ1-2, with 11 nucleotides matching TRBD1. The CDR3 sequence is 14 residues long. Trimming took 4 bases from V and 7 from J; bases not matched to a gene: 6. Looked up from germline, CDR1 is SGHDT and CDR2 is YYEEEE. DNA for the CDR3: TGTGCCAGCAGCGTCCGGGACAGGGGGTCTGGCTACACCTTC. This sequence encodes CASSVRDRGSGYTF.

V gene TRBV25-1 combines with J gene TRBJ2-7; TRBD1 agrees at 8 bases. CDR3 size: 13 residues. V lost 10 bases to trimming and J lost 2 bases; unmatched junction nucleotides: 7. In germline, CDR1 is MGHDK, CDR2 SYGVNS. DNA of the CDR3: TGTGCCACCTCCCAGGGACAGGCCTACGAGCAGTACTTC. Translated: CATSQGQAYEQYF.

The J gene is TRBJ2-5, the V gene TRBV9; TRBD1 matches 10 bases. Trimming cost V 4 bases and J 4 bases; bases outside gene matches: 16. This CDR3 has 18 residues. CDR1 SGDLS and CDR2 YYNGEE come from the germline V gene. DNA of the CDR3: TGTGCCAGCAGCACCAGACCCACCCCGGGACAGGGGTTAGAGACCCAGTACTTC. Its protein product is CASSTRPTPGQGLETQYF.

The V call is TRBV9, the J call TRBJ2-3; TRBD2 might be the D (6 bases). Trimming took off 3 bases at V and 7 bases at J, with 21 bases between the two ends. The CDR3 sequence is 16 residues long. From germline, CDR1 is SGDLS and CDR2 YYNGEE. CDR3 in DNA: TGTGCCAGCAGCGCTCCCTCCTGGGGGGTGAGGAATACGCAGTATTTT. Protein product: CASSAPSWGVRNTQYF.

In its sample, this clone was seen a few times. The chain uses TRBV9 and TRBJ2-1; 14 bases agree with TRBD2. The germline V gene encodes CDR1 SGDLS and CDR2 YYNGEE. This CDR3 contains 18 residues. V gave up 2 bases and J gave up 6 bases; unmatched junction bases: 10. In nucleotides, the CDR3 is TGTGCCAGCAGCGTCTCCATAGGGGGACTAGCGGGAGTCAATGAGCAGTTCTTC. Amino acid sequence: CASSVSIGGLAGVNEQFF.

The sample holds a few counts of this clone. An end of the junction differs from the germline gene, which may be a read error. The chain links TRBV7-7 to TRBJ2-2; tentative D call: TRBD1 (5 bases). Germline CDR1 reads SSHAT; CDR2 reads FNYEAQ (reference sequence). This CDR3 contains 14 residues. In DNA form, the CDR3 reads TGTGCTAGCAGCTTCATCCAGGGCACCGGGGAGCTGTTTTTT. Translated, it gives CASSFIQGTGELFF.

The V call is TRBV19, the J call TRBJ1-5, with 7 bases matching TRBD1. Per the germline V gene, CDR1 is LNHDA and CDR2 is SQIVND (reference sequence). CDR3 size: 17 residues. The J segment lost 3 bases and the V segment lost 3 bases, leaving 11 bases of the junction unmatched. CDR3 in amino acids: CASSIRRTGLANQPQHF. The CDR3 DNA reads as TGTGCCAGTAGTATCCGAAGGACAGGTTTAGCCAATCAGCCCCAGCATTTT.

This clone came up once. The chain couples TRBV10-3 to TRBJ2-1; no clear D gene. CDR3 length equals 15 residues. V was shortened by 0 bases and J by 6 bases, with 12 bases between the two germline ends. From germline, CDR1 is ENHRY and CDR2 SYGVKD. In DNA, the CDR3 is TGTGCCATCAGTGAGTCAGCCAGGTCTATCAATGAGCAGTTCTTC. It specifies CAISESARSINEQFF.

The chain combines TRBV7-8 with TRBJ1-6; TRBD1 agrees at 7 bases. J lost 0 bases, V lost 0 bases, and 5 bases had no gene match. The germline V gene has CDR1 SGHVS and CDR2 FQNEAQ. The CDR3 covers 18 residues. CDR3 DNA sequence: TGTGCCAGCAGCTTAGCGGAGGCAGGGGGCTCCTATAATTCACCCCTCCACTTT. Its protein product is CASSLAEAGGSYNSPLHF.

This clone was observed many times. The genes are TRBV6-6 and TRBJ2-7; TRBD1 might be the D (6 bases). CDR1 and CDR2 from the germline V gene are MNHNY and SVGAGI (reference sequence). Trimming took 9 bases from V and 1 from J, leaving 16 bases between them. The CDR3 runs to 14 residues. CDR3 sequence (DNA): TGTGCCAGTTCTCCGACAGGCCTTTCCTACGAGCAGTACTTC. Translating it yields CASSPTGLSYEQYF.

The chain is built from TRBV7-9 and TRBJ2-7, with TRBD1 identical over 7 bases. CDR3 length: 13 residues. Losses at the gene ends were 2 bases for V and 2 bases for J; bases not matched to a gene: 0. CDR1 SEHNR and CDR2 FQNEAQ come from the germline V gene (reference sequence). CDR3 sequence (DNA): TGTGCCAGCAGCTTAACAGGGGCCTACGAGCAGTACTTC. It codes for CASSLTGAYEQYF.

The chain carries TRBV28 and TRBJ1-5, with D unresolved. Between the trimmed V and J ends, which lost 6 bases and 5 bases, there was a span of 14 bases. This CDR3 has 14 residues. Germline CDR1 reads MDHEN; CDR2 reads SYDVKM. As DNA, the CDR3 is TGTGCCAGCAGCCTCCTGGGCGGGCATCAGCCCCAGCATTTT. Its protein product is CASSLLGGHQPQHF.

The V and J genes are TRBV6-2 or TRBV6-3 and TRBJ2-5; weak D call: TRBD1 (5 bases). CDR1 and CDR2 (germline): MNHEY, SVGEGT. Trimming took off 5 bases at V and 5 bases at J, with 18 bases between the two ends. This CDR3 has 15 residues. CDR3 amino acids: CASSGARASAETQYF. DNA for the CDR3: TGTGCCAGCAGTGGGGCTCGGGCATCAGCGGAGACCCAGTACTTC.

This chain uses TRBV28 with TRBJ2-5, with D possibly matching TRBD1 (6 bases). Between the trimmed V and J ends, which lost 8 bases and 7 bases, there was a span of 23 bases. Germline lookup yields CDR1 MDHEN and CDR2 SYDVKM. The CDR3 runs 15 residues. The DNA for the CDR3 is TGTGCCAGCGGGACACCGTCAGGGGTTGATGGGACCCAGTACTTC. The encoded protein is CASGTPSGVDGTQYF.

The sample holds one count of this clone. V usage is TRBV6-5 and J usage is TRBJ2-7, with 8 bases lining up with TRBD2. Germline CDR1 is MNHEY and CDR2 is SVGAGI. After removal of 7 bases from V and 5 bases from J, the junction contained 13 bases not matched to a gene. The CDR3 covers 15 residues. The CDR3 DNA reads TGTGCCAGCATCTCCCCCCGAGCGGGAGTCCACGAGCAGTACTTC. Translation gives CASISPRAGVHEQYF.

The gene calls are TRBV9 and TRBJ2-5; 7 bases agree with TRBD1. This CDR3 is built from 15 residues. J gave up 4 bases and V 3 bases, and 9 bases lay outside the gene matches. Per germline, CDR1 SGDLS and CDR2 YYNGEE. The CDR3 sequence is CASSGRPPGGETQYF. In DNA, the CDR3 is TGTGCCAGCAGCGGACGCCCTCCAGGGGGAGAGACCCAGTACTTC.